Listed here are 30 T cell receptor beta chains from one sample, sequenced in a study of technical replicates of blood from a few donors. Here immunoSEQ multiplex PCR was the method, and the copy in TCRdb shows in-frame clones only, minus some. The sample yields roughly 59,000 clones, around 86% seen once. Source material: PBMCs. These receptors all come from a human donor in good health. Some clones in this sample may be carry-over from other donors' samples.

The chain links TRBV30 to TRBJ1-2, with no clear D. CDR1 GTSNPN and CDR2 SVGIG come from the germline V gene (reference sequence). Trimming removed 2 bases at V and 3 bases at J, with 7 bases between. This CDR3 is 12 amino acids long. CDR3 amino acids: CAWSMTHYGYTF. In nucleotides, the CDR3 is TGTGCCTGGAGTATGACACACTATGGCTACACCTTC.

V usage is TRBV7-6 and J usage is TRBJ1-1; no definite D call. The CDR3 has 15 amino acids. CDR1 and CDR2 from the germline V gene are SGHVS and FNYEAQ. V dropped 5 bases and J dropped 0 bases, with 13 bases sitting between them. This CDR3 is CASSVGIPMNTEAFF. The CDR3 DNA follows: TGTGCCAGCAGCGTCGGGATCCCGATGAACACTGAAGCTTTCTTT.

The rearrangement joins TRBV10-2 to TRBJ1-2; 10 bases fit TRBD1. Germline trimming cut 11 bases from V and 7 bases from J; bases unmatched to any gene: 13. Germline CDR1 reads WSHSY; CDR2 reads SAAADI. The CDR3 spans 14 residues. CDR3 bases: TGCGCCGTTTCTTATTCGGGACAGGGGTGTGGCTACACCTTC. Encoded protein: CAVSYSGQGCGYTF.

The CDR3 reads CASSPAYEQYF. CDR3 in DNA: TGTGCCAGCAGTCCAGCCTACGAGCAGTACTTC. The genes are TRBV2 and TRBJ2-7; D is ambiguous. Trimming left V 5 bases short and J 2 bases short, with 4 bases between. The V gene's germline CDR1 is SNHLY and CDR2 FYNNEI. The CDR3 has 11 residues.

Only a few counts were recorded for this clone. The chain links TRBV7-2 to TRBJ2-2; a possible D gene is TRBD2 (5 bases). CDR3 length: 18 residues. V dropped 3 bases and J dropped 1 base, with 18 bases sitting between them. Germline-derived CDR1 and CDR2 are SGHTA and FQGNSA. The CDR3 DNA reads TGTGCCAGCAGCTTGCAAGCGGACCAACGTCTGAACACCGGGGAGCTGTTTTTT. It codes for CASSLQADQRLNTGELFF. Filled out from reference TRBV7-2 and TRBJ2-2, the complete variable domain reads GAGVSQSPSNKVTEKGKDVELRCDPISGHTALYWYRQSLGQGLEFLIYFQGNSAPDKSGLPSDRFSAERTGGSVSTLTIQRTQQEDSAVYLCASSLQADQRLNTGELFFGEGSRLTVL.

The chain uses TRBV7-2 and TRBJ2-1; 7 nucleotides line up with TRBD2. V gave up 8 bases and J gave up 10 bases; unmatched junction bases: 5. This CDR3 contains 11 residues. CDR1 is SGHTA, CDR2 FQGNSA, per germline. This chain's CDR3 is CASRLAEEQFF. CDR3 DNA sequence: TGTGCCAGCCGTCTAGCGGAGGAGCAGTTCTTC.

The chain combines TRBV5-1 with TRBJ1-1; possibly TRBD1 for D (5 bases). The CDR3 is made up of 13 amino acids. Germline V gene data show CDR1 as SGHRS and CDR2 as YFSETQ. Between the trimmed V and J ends, which lost 6 bases and 7 bases, there was a span of 16 bases. CDR3 sequence (DNA): TGCGCCAGCACCTTTTACGGGGGTGGTGAAGCTTTCTTT. Protein sequence: CASTFYGGGEAFF.

The chain joins TRBV5-6 to TRBJ2-4; 13 bases match TRBD2. The junction had 11 bases not matched to a gene; V was cut back by 3 bases and J by 8 bases. Germline V gene lookup returns CDR1 SGHDT and CDR2 YYEEEE. This CDR3 comprises 17 residues. The DNA of the CDR3 is TGTGCCAGCAGCTCTCCGGGACTAGCGGGATTCAAGGACATTCAGTACTTC. This gives the protein CASSSPGLAGFKDIQYF.

The chain combines TRBV19 with TRBJ2-1, with a possible D match to TRBD2 (6 bases). Trimming left V 3 bases short and J 10 bases short, with 10 bases between. The CDR3 covers 12 residues. Germline CDR1 reads LNHDA; CDR2 reads SQIVND (reference sequence). CDR3 nucleotides: TGTGCCAGTAGTATGGGGGGTGGCGAGCAGTTCTTC. Translated: CASSMGGGEQFF. Variable domain in full (rest from reference TRBV19 and TRBJ2-1): DGGITQSPKYLFRKEGQNVTLSCEQNLNHDAMYWYRQDPGQGLRLIYYSQIVNDFQKGDIAEGYSVSREKKESFPLTVTSAQKNPTAFYLCASSMGGGEQFFGPGTRLTVL.

The CDR3: CASSESRGRAWETQYF. CDR3 nucleotides: TGTGCCAGCAGTGAATCAAGGGGGAGGGCCTGGGAGACCCAGTACTTC. The chain uses TRBV25-1 and TRBJ2-5, with D perhaps TRBD2 (7 bases). V lost 1 base to trimming and J lost 5 bases, with 17 bases between them. This CDR3 has 16 residues. Germline-derived CDR1 and CDR2 are MGHDK and SYGVNS.

The gene calls are TRBV7-9 and TRBJ1-1, with D perhaps matching TRBD1 (6 bases). V was shortened by 2 bases and J by 6 bases, with 16 bases between the two germline ends. Germline CDR1 is SEHNR and CDR2 is FQNEAQ (reference sequence). This CDR3 region has 15 residues. The CDR3 region is CASSLSGGPEAEAFF. The CDR3 nucleotides are TGTGCCAGCAGCTTATCCGGGGGGCCTGAGGCTGAAGCTTTCTTT.

The genes are TRBV7-2 and TRBJ2-6; D might be TRBD1 (6 bases). The germline V gene has CDR1 SGHTA and CDR2 FQGNSA. The CDR3 runs 15 residues. The germline V and J ends were trimmed by 5 bases and 2 bases, with 10 bases remaining between them. CDR3 region: CASSLQGPGANVLTF. CDR3 sequence (DNA): TGTGCCAGCAGCCTACAGGGTCCTGGGGCCAACGTCCTGACTTTC.

The rearrangement uses TRBV7-2 and TRBJ2-1; possible D gene TRBD2, 6 bases. With 8 bases removed from V and 3 bases from J, the gap between germline ends came to 14 bases. CDR3 size: 14 residues. Germline-derived CDR1 and CDR2 are SGHTA and FQGNSA. Written as DNA, the CDR3 is TGTGCCAGCCGGGATGTCGGGGGCTACAATGAGCAGTTCTTC. Protein: CASRDVGGYNEQFF.

This clone came up once. The chain carries TRBV11-2 and TRBJ1-6, with 7 bases lining up with TRBD1. Germline CDR1 reads SGHAT; CDR2 reads FQNNGV. The CDR3 is 13 amino acids. The ends lost 3 bases at V and 9 bases at J; junction bases unmatched: 2. The CDR3 nucleotides read TGTGCCAGCAGCTTTTCAGGGGGTTCACCCCTCCACTTT. Amino acid sequence: CASSFSGGSPLHF. Full variable domain (outside the CDR3, taken from reference TRBV11-2 and TRBJ1-6): EAGVAQSPRYKIIEKRQSVAFWCNPISGHATLYWYQQILGQGPKLLIQFQNNGVVDDSQLPKDRFSAERLKGVDSTLKIQPAKLEDSAVYLCASSFSGGSPLHFGNGTRLTVT.

The rearrangement joins TRBV13 to TRBJ1-1; TRBD1 is a possible D gene (5 bases). The CDR3 contains 14 residues. The V gene's germline CDR1 is PRHDT and CDR2 FYEKMQ (reference sequence). The V and J ends lost 3 bases and 1 base respectively, with 9 bases between them. In DNA form, the CDR3 reads TGTGCCAGCAGCTTCCGACAGCGGAACACTGAAGCTTTCTTT. This encodes CASSFRQRNTEAFF.

This clone is a singleton in its sample. The chain uses TRBV4-3 and TRBJ1-1, with a weak D call TRBD1 (5 bases). V lost 0 bases and J lost 1, with 9 bases in between. Germline V gene data show CDR1 as LGHNA and CDR2 as YSLEER. The CDR3 covers 15 residues. In nucleotides, the CDR3 is TGCGCCAGCAGCCAAGATACCAGGGAGAACACTGAAGCTTTCTTT. The encoded protein is CASSQDTRENTEAFF.

J is TRBJ2-7 and V is TRBV19; 7 positions match TRBD1. The CDR3 loop spans 14 amino acids. Trimming removed 1 base from V and 6 bases from J; junction bases left unmatched: 6. Germline loops: CDR1 LNHDA, CDR2 SQIVND (reference sequence). The CDR3 here is CASSIGLGTAEQYF. The CDR3 DNA reads TGTGCCAGTAGTATAGGGCTGGGGACAGCCGAGCAGTACTTC. The whole variable domain, filled in from reference TRBV19 and TRBJ2-7, reads DGGITQSPKYLFRKEGQNVTLSCEQNLNHDAMYWYRQDPGQGLRLIYYSQIVNDFQKGDIAEGYSVSREKKESFPLTVTSAQKNPTAFYLCASSIGLGTAEQYFGPGTRLTVT.

The V gene is TRBV4-2, the J gene TRBJ2-4; no clear D gene. The CDR3 has 17 residues. Germline V gene data show CDR1 as LGHNA and CDR2 as YNFKEQ. V was cut by 0 bases and J by 0 bases, with 12 bases left in between. This CDR3 is CASSQEESFQAKNIQYF. The CDR3 coding sequence is TGTGCCAGCAGCCAAGAAGAGTCCTTCCAAGCCAAAAACATTCAGTACTTC.

The chain employs TRBV30 and TRBJ2-1, with D perhaps TRBD2 (6 bases). The CDR3 is made up of 16 amino acids. Germline V CDR1 and CDR2: GTSNPN, SVGIG (reference sequence). V gave up 5 bases and J gave up 5 bases, with 22 bases separating them. The CDR3: CAWSPLGTGTDNEQFF. The CDR3 DNA is TGTGCCTGGTCCCCCTTAGGAACCGGGACTGACAATGAGCAGTTCTTC. The entire variable domain, with the rest obtained from reference TRBV30 and TRBJ2-1, is as follows: SQTIHQWPATLVQPVGSPLSLECTVEGTSNPNLYWYRQAAGRGLQLLFYSVGIGQISSEVPQNLSASRPQDRQFILSSKKLLLSDSGFYLCAWSPLGTGTDNEQFFGPGTRLTVL.

The chain combines TRBV4-2 with TRBJ2-3, with TRBD2 matching 13 bases. The germline gives CDR1 LGHNA, CDR2 YNFKEQ. The trim removed 2 bases at V and 6 bases at J, leaving 8 bases unmatched. The CDR3 has 17 amino acids. This CDR3 reads CASSQPLAGGPWDTQYF. The CDR3 coding sequence is TGTGCCAGCAGCCAACCACTAGCGGGAGGGCCATGGGATACGCAGTATTTT.

The chain joins TRBV25-1 to TRBJ2-3; the match to TRBD2 covers 7 bases. The CDR3 has 13 amino acids. Germline values: CDR1 MGHDK, CDR2 SYGVNS. V dropped 7 bases and J dropped 9; count of bases not matched to a gene: 10. The CDR3 DNA sequence: TGTGCCAGCACCCCCGGCGGGGGAGTGACGCAGTATTTT. Its translation: CASTPGGGVTQYF.

The sample holds one count of this clone. The rearrangement links TRBV7-9 to TRBJ1-2, with D uncertain. Trimming left V 2 bases short and J 0 bases short, with 7 bases between. CDR1 and CDR2 from the germline V gene are SEHNR and FQNEAQ (reference sequence). The CDR3 length is 14 residues. The CDR3 DNA reads TGTGCCAGCAGCTTAAGCGCGACTAACTATGGCTACACCTTC. It specifies CASSLSATNYGYTF.

This clone showed up just a few times. V and J are TRBV25-1 and TRBJ2-7; possibly TRBD1 for D (6 bases). This CDR3 spans 13 amino acids. Germline CDR1 reads MGHDK; CDR2 reads SYGVNS. V lost 6 bases to trimming and J lost 6 bases, with 15 bases between them. In DNA form, the CDR3 reads TGTGCCAGCAGGCCACAGGGAAAGGGCGAGCAGTACTTC. Amino acid sequence: CASRPQGKGEQYF.

The chain uses TRBV18 and TRBJ2-7; 8 nucleotides agree with TRBD1. After removal of 5 bases from V and 3 bases from J, the junction contained 9 bases not matched to a gene. In germline, CDR1 is KGHSH, CDR2 LQKENI. The CDR3 covers 15 residues. The CDR3 loop is CASSGIRDRYYEQYF. The CDR3 region has the DNA TGTGCCAGCTCAGGGATTCGGGACAGGTACTACGAGCAGTACTTC. The full variable domain, in which reference TRBV18 and TRBJ2-7 provide the parts outside the CDR3, is NAGVMQNPRHLVRRRGQEARLRCSPMKGHSHVYWYRQLPEEGLKFMVYLQKENIIDESGMPKERFSAEFPKEGPSILRIQQVVRGDSAAYFCASSGIRDRYYEQYFGPGTRLTVT.

V gene TRBV4-1 combines with J gene TRBJ2-1; the D gene is possibly TRBD2 (6 bases). The germline gives CDR1 MGHRA, CDR2 YSYEKL. Trimming stripped 4 bases from V and 4 bases from J, with 14 bases between. CDR3 length: 15 residues. The CDR3 nucleotides are TGCGCCAGCAGCCCGAGGCTAGCGAATTACAATGAGCAGTTCTTC. The encoded protein is CASSPRLANYNEQFF.

V and J are TRBV15 and TRBJ2-6, with 8 bases fitting TRBD1. In germline, CDR1 is LNHNV, CDR2 YYDKDF (reference sequence). J was trimmed by 0 bases and V by 0 bases; bases with no gene match: 7. This CDR3 spans 19 amino acids. The CDR3 nucleotides are TGTGCCACCAGCAGAGATCGCGGGACAGGTTCCTCTGGGGCCAACGTCCTGACTTTC. This codes for CATSRDRGTGSSGANVLTF.

This rearrangement joins TRBV19 to TRBJ2-5, with 9 nucleotides matching TRBD1. The CDR3 is made up of 18 amino acids. Germline V CDR1 and CDR2: LNHDA, SQIVND (reference sequence). V shed 1 base and J 1 base; nucleotides not matched to a gene: 10. The CDR3 coding sequence is TGTGCCAGTAGTATAGGGACAGGGGTCTCGGGGCCCCAAGAGACCCAGTACTTC. It yields the protein CASSIGTGVSGPQETQYF.

The chain combines TRBV10-3 with TRBJ2-7; 7 positions match TRBD2. The germline gives CDR1 ENHRY, CDR2 SYGVKD. The CDR3 contains 14 residues. Trimming took 6 bases from V and 0 from J; bases not matched to a gene: 5. The CDR3 nucleotides are TGTGCCATCAGCGCTAGCGGATACTCCTACGAGCAGTACTTC. Its translation is CAISASGYSYEQYF.

This chain joins TRBV2 and TRBJ1-5; 9 bases line up with TRBD1. Germline CDR1 SNHLY, CDR2 FYNNEI. Trimming removed 5 bases from V and 4 bases from J; junction bases left unmatched: 9. The CDR3 has 16 amino acids. CDR3 nucleotides: TGTGCCAGCAGTTTGGAGGACAGGGGCTTTAATCAGCCCCAGCATTTT. Residues: CASSLEDRGFNQPQHF.

The V gene is TRBV4-1, the J gene TRBJ2-1; 7 bases are shared with TRBD1. V was clipped by 3 bases and J by 9 bases; unmatched bases: 8. Germline CDR1 is MGHRA and CDR2 is YSYEKL. This CDR3 has 14 amino acids. This CDR3 reads CASSQRTGVVEQFF. CDR3 nucleotides: TGCGCCAGCAGCCAGAGAACAGGGGTGGTTGAGCAGTTCTTC.